This T cell receptor (beta chain) originates from a study of T cells in Graves' hyperthyroidism and ophthalmopathy. Unmatched junction bases numbered 3, after V lost 3 bases and J lost 1 base. Germline values: CDR1 KGHDR, CDR2 SFDVKD. The CDR3 covers 15 residues. The study excluded patients with uncontrolled infection, other autoimmune disease, pregnancy or lactation. Amplified TCR beta CDR3 regions came from RNA transcripts. Carried out on the TCR CDR3, a first-round RT-PCR used the HTBI primer set. TCRdb reprocessed the multiplex PCR reads via MiXCR and lists one record per CDR3 protein. The top ten clones hold 9.5% to 15% of a sample with about 600,000 distinct CDR3 sequences, more than 12% of them seen once. This clonotype has only one observation.

This chain joins TRBV24-1 and TRBJ2-7; 9 bases align to TRBD1. The sequenced sample was blood. The TCR was taken from a woman in her forties or fifties with Graves' ophthalmopathy. The CDR3 bases are TGTGCCACCAGTGATGGGACAGGGAGGTCCTACGAGCAGTACTTC. Residues: CATSDGTGRSYEQYF.